This TCR beta chain was identified in a study of CD8+ T cells in alopecia areata. The CDR3 totals 11 residues. V lost 3 bases and J lost 3, with 6 bases in between. Germline assignment: CDR1 DFQATT and CDR2 SNEGSKA (reference sequence). The authors extracted RNA and reverse transcribed it into cDNA as the sequencing template. The table came from immunoSEQ multiplex PCR; TCRdb's copy has only in-frame clones and leaves some out. The sample comprises fewer than 250,000 clones, around 62% of which are singletons, and over 0.4% rests with the top ten. This chain connects TRBV20-1 to TRBJ2-7; no clear D. The TCR was taken from a human donor with alopecia areata. The sequencing here drew on CD4+ T cells sorted from blood, taken at week 0. CDR3 sequence (DNA): TGCAGTGCTAGGTGGGACTACGAGCAGTACTTC. Encoded protein: CSARWDYEQYF.